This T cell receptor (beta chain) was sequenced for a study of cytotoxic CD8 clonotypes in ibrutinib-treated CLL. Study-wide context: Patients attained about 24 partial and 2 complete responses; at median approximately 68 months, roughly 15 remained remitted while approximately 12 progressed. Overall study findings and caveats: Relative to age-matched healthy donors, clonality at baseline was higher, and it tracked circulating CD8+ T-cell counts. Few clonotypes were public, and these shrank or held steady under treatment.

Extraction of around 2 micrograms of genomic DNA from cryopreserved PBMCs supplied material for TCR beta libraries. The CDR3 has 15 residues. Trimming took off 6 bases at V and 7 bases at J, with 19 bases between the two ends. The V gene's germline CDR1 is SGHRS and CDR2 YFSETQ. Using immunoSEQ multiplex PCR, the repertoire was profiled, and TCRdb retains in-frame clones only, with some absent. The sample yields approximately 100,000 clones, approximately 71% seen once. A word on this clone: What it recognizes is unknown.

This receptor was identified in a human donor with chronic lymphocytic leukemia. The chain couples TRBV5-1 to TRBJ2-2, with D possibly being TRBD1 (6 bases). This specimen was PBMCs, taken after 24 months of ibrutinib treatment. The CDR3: CASMPGQGTVGELFF. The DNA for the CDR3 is TGCGCCAGCATGCCCGGGCAGGGGACGGTCGGGGAGCTGTTTTTT.